What follows are 6 T cell receptor beta chains derived from one specimen sequenced in a study of blood T cell repertoires in COVID-19. Generated by immunoSEQ multiplex PCR, the TCRdb table keeps only in-frame clones and is missing some. The table lists 110,000 to 150,000 clones, 70% to 90% of them singletons, with approximately 10% in the top ten. Input material: peripheral blood. These receptors were obtained from a woman older than 75 with acute or convalescent COVID-19.

This clone was recorded only once. The chain couples TRBV4-2 to TRBJ1-5; no clear D gene. Deletions cut 4 bases from V and 0 bases from J, with 7 bases between. The CDR3 has 14 residues. The V gene's germline CDR1 is LGHNA and CDR2 YNFKEQ. This CDR3 is CASSPGYSNQPQHF. The CDR3 DNA reads as TGTGCCAGCAGCCCGGGGTATAGCAATCAGCCCCAGCATTTT.

The chain carries TRBV19 and TRBJ2-5; a possible D gene is TRBD1 (6 bases). Germline-derived CDR1 and CDR2 are LNHDA and SQIVND (reference sequence). The CDR3 spans 14 residues. Trimming removed 7 bases from V and 4 bases from J, with 16 bases in between. The CDR3 nucleotides read TGTGCCAGTAATACAGGGCCAGGGGTAGAGACCCAGTACTTC. Its protein is CASNTGPGVETQYF.

This chain connects TRBV5-6 to TRBJ1-2; 8 nucleotides match TRBD1. Germline values: CDR1 SGHDT, CDR2 YYEEEE. The CDR3 runs to 14 residues. V was clipped by 2 bases and J by 6 bases; unmatched bases: 6. Written as DNA, the CDR3 is TGTGCCAGCAGCTTCAGGGGGCTGGTGGATGGCTACACCTTC. This codes for CASSFRGLVDGYTF.

The rearrangement uses TRBV29-1 and TRBJ1-2; 8 bases are shared with TRBD1. The CDR3 runs to 13 residues. In germline, CDR1 is SQVTM, CDR2 ANQGSEA. V lost 6 bases, J lost 7 bases, and 10 bases stayed unmatched. The CDR3, as DNA: TGCAGCGTCCAGGCAGGGGGCGTAAGTGGCTACACCTTC. It yields the protein CSVQAGGVSGYTF.

The CDR3 sequence is CASSDRTSLDTQYF. The CDR3 bases are TGTGCCAGCAGTGACAGGACTAGCCTGGATACGCAGTATTTT. The chain is built from TRBV2 and TRBJ2-3; 8 positions agree with TRBD2. Germline V gives CDR1 SNHLY, CDR2 FYNNEI. This CDR3 is built from 14 residues. The V and J ends lost 3 bases and 6 bases, in that order; junction bases with no gene match: 5.

The gene calls are TRBV7-9 and TRBJ1-2; 7 positions match TRBD1. J gave up 5 bases and V 4 bases, and 10 bases lay outside the gene matches. This CDR3 is 15 amino acids long. Per germline, CDR1 SEHNR and CDR2 FQNEAQ (reference sequence). Here the CDR3 reads CASSSNDRAEYGYTF. The CDR3, as DNA: TGTGCCAGCAGCTCCAACGACAGGGCCGAGTATGGCTACACCTTC.